The clone carrying this T cell receptor (beta chain) occurred a few times. Its antigen remains unidentified. The sample is drawn from a study of identical twins. General study findings and limits: The study found excess low generation probability among twin-shared out-of-frame alpha sequences.

Using its own MiXCR run on the 5' RACE reads, TCRdb lists one record per CDR3 protein. The data show some 760,000 distinct CDR3 sequences, approximately 18% seen once. The ends lost 4 bases at V and 9 bases at J; junction bases unmatched: 9. The germline gives CDR1 SQVTM, CDR2 ANQGSEA. This CDR3 is built from 14 residues. These data are also associated with another study on T cells expressing NK-cell markers. That paper notes: HCMV seropositivity characterized seven of the eight sequenced donors, and seronegativity one. The authors applied an anti-gamma-delta TCR antibody in several experiments, and it restricted sorting to alpha-beta TCR T cells. About 6 donors had dominant NKG2C+ clonotypes that comprised about 1.0-8% of their CD8+ T cells.

The clonotype comes from a woman aged 18 to 35 in good health. What was sequenced was PBMCs. The chain is built from TRBV29-1 and TRBJ2-1, with 10 bases matching TRBD2. CDR3 sequence: CSVGRSGRVGEQFF. As DNA, the CDR3 is TGCAGCGTTGGAAGAAGCGGGAGGGTGGGTGAGCAGTTCTTC.